This T cell receptor (beta chain) was sequenced for a study of T cells in Graves' hyperthyroidism and ophthalmopathy. Trimming removed 6 bases at V and 1 base at J, with 15 bases between. The CDR3 runs to 15 residues. Amplification of TCR beta CDR3 regions used RNA as the template. The TCR CDR3 was amplified in a first-round RT-PCR using the HTBI primer set. A single record per CDR3 protein comes from TCRdb applying MiXCR to the multiplex PCR reads. The sample lists around 700,000 distinct CDR3 sequences, 35% occurring once. The chain links TRBV12-3 or TRBV12-4 to TRBJ1-2, with a possible D match to TRBD1 (6 bases). The sequenced sample consisted of blood. The sequence came from a middle-aged woman with Graves' hyperthyroidism. The CDR3 protein is CASSLQGPNNYGYTF. The CDR3, as DNA: TGTGCCAGCAGCCTACAGGGACCTAATAACTATGGCTACACCTTC.